What follows are 17 T cell receptor beta chains derived from one specimen sequenced in a study of T cell responses to AZD1222 COVID-19 vaccine. The assay was immunoSEQ multiplex PCR, and TCRdb's table has in-frame clones only and misses some. The sample carries tens of thousands of clones, nearly 90% recorded once. The source was peripheral blood, collected on day 0 of AZD1222 vaccination. Receptor source: an adult in good health.

The chain couples TRBV27 to TRBJ1-4; D is ambiguous. This CDR3 is built from 15 residues. Germline loops: CDR1 MNHEY, CDR2 SMNVEV (reference sequence). Trimming stripped 8 bases from V and 2 bases from J, with 15 bases between. CDR3 region: CASAFAGSTNEKLFF. DNA of the CDR3: TGTGCCAGCGCATTCGCCGGGTCGACTAATGAAAAACTGTTTTTT.

The chain is built from TRBV3-1 (or the pseudogene TRBV3-2) and TRBJ2-1; D could derive from TRBD1 or TRBD2 (5 bases each). V lost 0 bases to trimming and J lost 9 bases, with 15 bases between them. Germline V lookup: CDR1 LGHDT, CDR2 YNNKEL (reference sequence). The CDR3 is 15 amino acids. The CDR3 is CASSQDQSGPTEQFF. The CDR3 DNA sequence: TGTGCCAGCAGCCAAGATCAGTCGGGGCCGACTGAGCAGTTCTTC.

V is TRBV6-5 and J is TRBJ1-2; 11 bases agree with TRBD1. CDR1 MNHEY and CDR2 SVGAGI come from the germline V gene. V lost 5 bases, J lost 6 bases, and 5 bases stayed unmatched. This CDR3 is 14 amino acids long. The CDR3 spells CASSKWTGGDGYTF. In DNA, the CDR3 is TGTGCCAGCAGTAAATGGACAGGGGGCGATGGCTACACCTTC.

This rearrangement joins TRBV7-4 to TRBJ1-5; unclear D gene. The ends were cut back, 1 base at V and 0 bases at J, with 13 bases in the middle. Germline V gene lookup returns CDR1 SGHVT and CDR2 SQSDAQ. The CDR3 extends over 17 amino acids. The CDR3 protein is CASSLGLGSYSNQPQHF. The CDR3 DNA follows: TGTGCCAGCAGCTTAGGGCTGGGCTCCTATAGCAATCAGCCCCAGCATTTT.

The rearrangement uses TRBV5-1 and TRBJ1-6; TRBD1 agrees at 9 bases. Trimming took 2 bases from V and 10 from J; bases not matched to a gene: 4. The length of the CDR3 is 14 residues. Germline V gene lookup returns CDR1 SGHRS and CDR2 YFSETQ. The CDR3 DNA follows: TGCGCCAGCAGCTTCCCGGGACAGGGATCACCCCTCCACTTT. Translation: CASSFPGQGSPLHF. The full variable domain, completed using reference TRBV5-1 and TRBJ1-6, is KAGVTQTPRYLIKTRGQQVTLSCSPISGHRSVSWYQQTPGQGLQFLFEYFSETQRNKGNFPGRFSGRQFSNSRSEMNVSTLELGDSALYLCASSFPGQGSPLHFGNGTRLTVT.

CDR3: CASAQSTSNQPQHF. CDR3 in DNA: TGTGCCAGCGCCCAGTCAACTAGCAATCAGCCCCAGCATTTT. The rearrangement uses TRBV7-9 and TRBJ1-5, with no clear D. This CDR3 is built from 14 residues. CDR1 and CDR2 (germline): SEHNR, FQNEAQ (reference sequence). V was cut by 8 bases and J by 0 bases, with 11 bases left in between.

The chain links TRBV28 to TRBJ2-7; no definite D call. CDR1 is MDHEN, CDR2 SYDVKM, per germline. This CDR3 has 14 residues. V lost 7 bases and J 2 bases, leaving 15 bases between the germline ends. CDR3 region: CASKSPGPPYEQYF. The CDR3 DNA follows: TGTGCCAGCAAGAGCCCGGGCCCGCCCTACGAGCAGTACTTC.

The chain joins TRBV19 to TRBJ2-7; possible D gene TRBD2, 5 bases. Germline CDR1 and CDR2: LNHDA and SQIVND (reference sequence). This CDR3 comprises 13 residues. Trimming removed 2 bases at V and 5 bases at J, with 10 bases between. CDR3 coding DNA: TGTGCCAGTAGTATAAGTGGAGGTAACGAGCAGTACTTC. Its translation is CASSISGGNEQYF.

This chain connects TRBV6-6 to TRBJ1-2; tentative D call: TRBD1 (5 bases). CDR3 size: 14 residues. V was cut by 2 bases and J by 4 bases, with 11 bases left in between. The germline V gene encodes CDR1 MNHNY and CDR2 SVGAGI (reference sequence). The CDR3 DNA reads TGTGCCAGCAGTTACGGCGGGGACTTCTATGGCTACACCTTC. Protein sequence: CASSYGGDFYGYTF.

The chain has TRBV5-4 and TRBJ1-1; 8 nucleotides line up with TRBD1. The CDR3 length is 15 residues. Trimming at V came to 3 bases and at J to 1 base, leaving 5 bases not matched to a gene. The germline V gene encodes CDR1 SGHNT and CDR2 YYREEE (reference sequence). This chain's CDR3 is CASSSGQGGNTEAFF. CDR3 DNA: TGTGCCAGCAGCTCTGGACAGGGAGGGAACACTGAAGCTTTCTTT.

The chain employs TRBV24-1 and TRBJ2-5; no clear D gene. Germline V gives CDR1 KGHDR, CDR2 SFDVKD. This CDR3 comprises 12 residues. V lost 4 bases and J 4 bases, leaving 6 bases between the germline ends. In nucleotides, the CDR3 is TGTGCCACCAGTGACCCAGGAGAGACCCAGTACTTC. As protein: CATSDPGETQYF.

The chain carries TRBV28 and TRBJ2-7; the match to TRBD1 covers 12 bases. Trimming at V came to 6 bases and at J to 4 bases, leaving 1 base not matched to a gene. Germline CDR1 is MDHEN and CDR2 is SYDVKM. The length of the CDR3 is 13 residues. In DNA form, the CDR3 reads TGTGCCAGCAGGGGACAGGGGGCTTACGAGCAGTACTTC. Protein product: CASRGQGAYEQYF.

The DNA for the CDR3 is TGTGCCAGCAACCCCGGTCCGGGGGATGAGCAGTTCTTC. Translating gives CASNPGPGDEQFF. This chain links TRBV3-1 (or the pseudogene TRBV3-2) with TRBJ2-1, with D maybe TRBD2 (6 bases). CDR3 length: 13 amino acids. V was clipped by 7 bases and J by 8 bases, with 15 bases between them. Looked up from germline, CDR1 is LGHDT and CDR2 is YNNKEL (reference sequence).

This rearrangement joins TRBV12-3 or TRBV12-4 to TRBJ2-7; D remains unclear. This CDR3 is built from 13 residues. The V gene lost 3 bases and the J gene lost 3 bases, with 9 bases spanning the gap. The CDR3 protein is CASSFPENYEQYF. CDR3 sequence (DNA): TGTGCCAGCAGTTTCCCGGAGAACTACGAGCAGTACTTC.

This clone was observed a single time. J is TRBJ2-7 and V is TRBV28, with D hard to call. Looked up from germline, CDR1 is MDHEN and CDR2 is SYDVKM. There are 12 residues in the CDR3. The V end was cut by 5 bases, the J end by 0 bases, with 5 bases between. CDR3 amino acids: CASSVSSYEQYF. CDR3 DNA: TGTGCCAGCAGTGTAAGCTCCTACGAGCAGTACTTC.

The chain has TRBV29-1 and TRBJ2-3; the D is unclear. The CDR3 is made up of 14 amino acids. V shed 7 bases and J shed 2 bases, with 16 bases lying between them. Germline V gives CDR1 SQVTM, CDR2 ANQGSEA. The DNA for the CDR3 is TGCAGCGCCCGATTGGGATTGGCCACAGATACGCAGTATTTT. It translates to CSARLGLATDTQYF.

The chain couples TRBV7-9 to TRBJ1-5; the D gene is possibly TRBD1 (6 bases). The CDR3 loop spans 14 amino acids. The germline V gene has CDR1 SEHNR and CDR2 FQNEAQ (reference sequence). V was cut by 5 bases and J by 1 base, with 9 bases left in between. DNA of the CDR3: TGTGCCAGCAGCACAGGGTCGAGCAATCAGCCCCAGCATTTT. Amino acid sequence: CASSTGSSNQPQHF.